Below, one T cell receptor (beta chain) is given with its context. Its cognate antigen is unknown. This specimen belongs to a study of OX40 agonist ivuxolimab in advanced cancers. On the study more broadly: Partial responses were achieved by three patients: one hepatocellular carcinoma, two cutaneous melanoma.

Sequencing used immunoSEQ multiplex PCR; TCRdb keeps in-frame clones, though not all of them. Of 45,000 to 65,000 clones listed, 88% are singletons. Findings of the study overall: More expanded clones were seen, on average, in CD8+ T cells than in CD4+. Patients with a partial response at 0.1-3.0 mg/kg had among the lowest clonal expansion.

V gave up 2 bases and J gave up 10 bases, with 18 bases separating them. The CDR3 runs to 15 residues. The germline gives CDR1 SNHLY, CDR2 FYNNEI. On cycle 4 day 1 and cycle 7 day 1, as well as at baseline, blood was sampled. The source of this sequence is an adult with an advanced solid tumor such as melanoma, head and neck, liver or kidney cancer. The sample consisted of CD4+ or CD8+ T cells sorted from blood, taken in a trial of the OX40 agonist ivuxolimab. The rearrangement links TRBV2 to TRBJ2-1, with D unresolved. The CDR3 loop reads CASSESFLRLGEQFF. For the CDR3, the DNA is TGTGCCAGCAGTGAATCCTTTCTGCGCCTAGGGGAGCAGTTCTTC.